These 17 T cell receptor beta chains originate from one sample sequenced in a study of T cells expressing NK-cell markers. After re-calling the 5' RACE reads, TCRdb lists one entry per CDR3 protein, DNA absent. This listing includes about 160,000 distinct CDR3 sequences. The sequenced sample was blood T cells: a sorted CD56 or NKG2C T cell subset, CD4+ or CD8+ T cells, or bulk PBMC T cells (not recorded which). These TCRs come from a man aged 18 to 69 in good health.

The chain recombines TRBV5-6 with TRBJ2-3. The CDR3 is 15 residues long. The germline gives CDR1 SGHDT, CDR2 YYEEEE. CDR3 amino acids: CASSFTTGWADTQYF. The whole variable domain, filled in from reference TRBV5-6 and TRBJ2-3, reads DAGVTQSPTHLIKTRGQQVTLRCSPKSGHDTVSWYQQALGQGPQFIFQYYEEEERQRGNFPDRFSGHQFPNYSSELNVNALLLGDSALYLCASSFTTGWADTQYFGPGTRLTVL.

The V call is TRBV27, the J call TRBJ2-3; TCRdb's assignment of TRBD2 cannot be checked, as there is no DNA. Germline loops: CDR1 MNHEY, CDR2 SMNVEV (reference sequence). The CDR3 has 17 residues. CDR3 loop: CASGLLLAGGSADTQYF.

The V call is TRBV20-1, the J call TRBJ2-7; TCRdb gives TRBD1 as the D gene, but with no DNA this cannot be confirmed. The germline CDR1 and CDR2 sequences are DFQATT and SNEGSKA (reference sequence). The CDR3 consists of 14 residues. This CDR3 reads CSARGEGAAYEQYF.

The V and J genes are TRBV10-3 and TRBJ2-6. Germline CDR1 ENHRY, CDR2 SYGVKD. The length of the CDR3 is 16 residues. The CDR3 loop is CAISESWDSGANVLTF.

CDR3 sequence: CASSPTGLASWPTNTGELFF. This chain uses TRBV6-2 or TRBV6-3 with TRBJ2-2; TCRdb lists TRBD2, though no DNA is available to test this call. Per germline, CDR1 MNHEY and CDR2 SVGEGT. The CDR3 covers 20 residues.

V gene TRBV5-6 combines with J gene TRBJ2-3; TCRdb selects TRBD2, and the lack of DNA leaves this call unchecked. The CDR3 loop spans 14 amino acids. Germline assignment: CDR1 SGHDT and CDR2 YYEEEE. CDR3 loop: CASSLELADDTQYF.

V and J are TRBV4-1 and TRBJ2-2. Germline CDR1 reads MGHRA; CDR2 reads YSYEKL. The CDR3 has 15 residues. Here the CDR3 reads CASSPIFGNTGELFF.

The chain is built from TRBV13 and TRBJ1-1; absent DNA, TCRdb's TRBD1 call cannot be checked. The CDR3 has 16 residues. Germline lookup yields CDR1 PRHDT and CDR2 FYEKMQ (reference sequence). The CDR3 sequence: CASSLERGGVNTEAFF.

The genes are TRBV20-1 and TRBJ2-1; TCRdb selects TRBD1, and the lack of DNA leaves this call unchecked. This CDR3 has 17 residues. The germline V gene encodes CDR1 DFQATT and CDR2 SNEGSKA (reference sequence). CDR3 sequence reads: CSAPRLNGVSSYNEQFF.

This chain joins TRBV6-5 and TRBJ2-2. Germline CDR1 MNHEY, CDR2 SVGAGI. The CDR3 is made up of 12 amino acids. CDR3: CASSYTGGELFF.

The chain carries TRBV11-2 and TRBJ2-5; TCRdb's D call of TRBD1 is untestable without DNA. The CDR3 is 17 amino acids. CDR1 SGHAT and CDR2 FQNNGV come from the germline V gene. The CDR3 loop is CASSLEEGRGSQETQYF. Supplemented by reference TRBV11-2 and TRBJ2-5, the full variable domain reads EAGVAQSPRYKIIEKRQSVAFWCNPISGHATLYWYQQILGQGPKLLIQFQNNGVVDDSQLPKDRFSAERLKGVDSTLKIQPAKLEDSAVYLCASSLEEGRGSQETQYFGPGTRLLVL.

V usage is TRBV19 and J usage is TRBJ1-5; TCRdb returns TRBD1, unconfirmable since there is no DNA. The germline V gene encodes CDR1 LNHDA and CDR2 SQIVND (reference sequence). The length of the CDR3 is 18 residues. This CDR3 reads CASSWRQTDAATNQPQHF.

The rearrangement links TRBV5-1 to TRBJ1-1. CDR3 length: 11 amino acids. Germline V gene data show CDR1 as SGHRS and CDR2 as YFSETQ. The CDR3 loop is CASSLNTEAFF.

V is TRBV3-1 and J is TRBJ2-3; TCRdb's D gene call, TRBD2, goes unchecked for lack of DNA. Germline-derived CDR1 and CDR2 are LGHDT and YNNKEL (reference sequence). The CDR3 spans 19 residues. CDR3 loop: CASSQDTNLSGEDPDTQYF.

The rearrangement uses TRBV25-1 and TRBJ1-1. Germline CDR1 is MGHDK and CDR2 is SYGVNS. The CDR3 has 13 residues. Here the CDR3 reads CASSVTIHTEAFF.

This sequence joins TRBV6-2 or TRBV6-3 and TRBJ2-7; TCRdb's D call of TRBD1 is untestable without DNA. The CDR3 runs to 16 residues. CDR1 MNHEY and CDR2 SVGEGT come from the germline V gene. The CDR3 is CASSYAWQGSSYEQYF.

The V and J genes are TRBV11-2 and TRBJ2-3; as DNA is missing, the TRBD1 call by TCRdb cannot be tested. CDR3 size: 14 residues. The germline V gene has CDR1 SGHAT and CDR2 FQNNGV. The CDR3 loop reads CASELMGGRGTQYF.